The 9 T cell receptor beta chains presented below share a single source sample, sequenced in a study of blood T cell repertoires in COVID-19 (dated by TCRdb to 2018 to 2020). Libraries were constructed by the immunoSEQ multiplex PCR assay. TCRdb provides this immuneACCESS table in a form limited to in-frame rearrangements. Some clones are lacking; in checked studies, under half of them reflect an unresolved V gene, and why the rest are absent is not known. For this sample the table gives fewer than 40,000 clones, of which less than 85% were detected only once. Approximately 23% of the sample lies in the top ten. Sequencing was carried out using peripheral blood. These receptors originate from a man in his 70s with acute or convalescent COVID-19.

This chain connects TRBV6-6 to TRBJ1-3, with a tentative D call TRBD1 (6 bases). The CDR3 spans 16 residues. Germline V lookup: CDR1 MNHNY, CDR2 SVGAGI (reference sequence). Trimming took off 4 bases at V and 3 bases at J, with 16 bases between the two ends. As DNA, the CDR3 is TGTGCCAGCAGTTCCCGGGGGGGGGCAGATGGAAACACCATATATTTT. It translates to CASSSRGGADGNTIYF.

The chain joins TRBV4-1 to TRBJ2-6; 7 positions match TRBD2. CDR1 is MGHRA and CDR2 is YSYEKL in the germline V gene. CDR3 length: 15 amino acids. J lost 4 bases, V lost 7 bases, and 7 bases had no gene match. CDR3 coding DNA: TGCGCCAGCACCCCGGGAGGCTCAGGGGCCAACGTCCTGACTTTC. Protein product: CASTPGGSGANVLTF.

This sequence joins TRBV11-2 and TRBJ1-6, with D maybe TRBD1 (6 bases). The CDR3 has 16 residues. The germline V gene encodes CDR1 SGHAT and CDR2 FQNNGV. The V end was cut by 3 bases, the J end by 0 bases, with 9 bases between. CDR3 DNA: TGTGCCAGCAGCTTGGGGGCAAGCTCCTATAATTCACCCCTCCACTTT. As protein: CASSLGASSYNSPLHF. Drawing the rest from reference TRBV11-2 and TRBJ1-6, the complete variable domain is EAGVAQSPRYKIIEKRQSVAFWCNPISGHATLYWYQQILGQGPKLLIQFQNNGVVDDSQLPKDRFSAERLKGVDSTLKIQPAKLEDSAVYLCASSLGASSYNSPLHFGNGTRLTVT.

The V call is TRBV7-9, the J call TRBJ1-5; 8 bases are a match to TRBD1. The CDR3 is 16 residues long. The germline CDR1 and CDR2 sequences are SEHNR and FQNEAQ (reference sequence). V trimming: 4 bases; J trimming: 6 bases; junction bases outside the gene matches: 11. CDR3 DNA sequence: TGTGCCAGCAGCTCGTCGGTGGCAGGGGGCAGTCAGCCCCAGCATTTT. Amino acid sequence: CASSSSVAGGSQPQHF.

The V call is TRBV20-1, the J call TRBJ1-5; perhaps TRBD1 as D (5 bases). V lost 3 bases, J lost 0 bases, and 18 bases lay in between. CDR1 DFQATT and CDR2 SNEGSKA come from the germline V gene (reference sequence). CDR3 length: 17 residues. CDR3 DNA sequence: TGCAGTGCTAGTCCCCCGGGGGTAATTAATAGCAATCAGCCCCAGCATTTT. Its protein is CSASPPGVINSNQPQHF.

This sequence joins TRBV4-3 and TRBJ2-1; 8 positions agree with TRBD1. Germline assignment: CDR1 LGHNA and CDR2 YSLEER. CDR3 size: 15 residues. After removal of 3 bases from V and 6 bases from J, the junction contained 7 bases not matched to a gene. The CDR3 nucleotides read TGCGCCAGCAGCCAGAGGGACAGGCGGGGCAATGAGCAGTTCTTC. It specifies CASSQRDRRGNEQFF.

This chain joins TRBV5-6 and TRBJ1-2; D gene uncertain. V was trimmed by 10 bases and J by 6 bases, leaving 16 bases between them. Germline lookup yields CDR1 SGHDT and CDR2 YYEEEE. The CDR3 is 12 amino acids. The CDR3 DNA follows: TGTGCCTCCCGGGAGGGCCCGAATGGCTACACCTTC. Its translation: CASREGPNGYTF.

This clone was picked up a small number of times. This chain connects TRBV14 to TRBJ1-4; TRBD1 agrees at 8 bases. CDR1 SGHDN and CDR2 FVKESK come from the germline V gene. CDR3 length: 13 amino acids. The V segment lost 9 bases and the J segment 6 bases; nucleotides outside the gene matches: 6. CDR3 residues: CASQTGDDEKLFF. The DNA of the CDR3 is TGTGCCAGTCAGACAGGGGACGATGAAAAACTGTTTTTT.

The rearrangement links TRBV2 to TRBJ2-7, with D possibly matching TRBD1 (5 bases). There are 12 residues in the CDR3. V was clipped by 6 bases and J by 1 base, with 7 bases between them. Germline CDR1 and CDR2: SNHLY and FYNNEI. The CDR3 coding sequence is TGTGCCAGCAGGTCAGGGTCCTACGAGCAGTACTTC. This codes for CASRSGSYEQYF.